This T cell receptor beta chain was captured in a study of blood T cell repertoires in COVID-19. Whole-study context: The study drew acute and convalescent COVID-19 samples from the United States, Italy and Spain. PBMCs, B-cell-depleted T cells, or T cells were the source of the cDNA or gDNA that made up the material.

As processed by the authors: Estimated nucleated cell counts came from reference gene primer amplification. The data were produced by immunoSEQ multiplex PCR, yet TCRdb's version contains in-frame clones alone and is incomplete. The DNA was the basis for D and trimming; V, J and clone size are from that table. Found here are approximately 220,000 clones, approximately 78% of them singletons; the top ten hold about 10%. The CDR3 extends over 13 amino acids. Trimming took 1 base from V and 5 from J, leaving 8 bases between them. The germline gives CDR1 KGHSH, CDR2 LQKENI. Sequenced material: peripheral blood. The J gene is TRBJ1-2, the V gene TRBV18; D is unresolved. This TCR was recovered from a woman older than 75 with acute or convalescent COVID-19. The CDR3 protein is CASSPQGVYGYTF. DNA of the CDR3: TGTGCCAGCTCACCACAGGGAGTGTATGGCTACACCTTC.